This T cell receptor (beta chain) was captured by sequencing in a study of cytomegalovirus exposure and HLA in healthy donors. Germline V gives CDR1 MDHEN, CDR2 SYDVKM. The CDR3 is 14 residues long. V lost 1 base and J 1 base, leaving 7 bases between the germline ends. Whole-study findings and limits: A missense variant in DCLRE1C was later tied to TCR beta V- and J-gene trimming. The records held CMV serostatus as the only immune exposure information.

Primers for the PCR totalled 60 Vbeta and 13 Jbeta. The method was immunoSEQ multiplex PCR; TCRdb's version includes in-frame clones alone and lacks a portion of them. The table shows more than 85,000 clones, with roughly three quarters occurring only once. As to this clone: Its target is not known.

Source material: PBMCs. The TCR originated in a man in his thirties or forties in good health and CMV-seropositive. The gene calls are TRBV28 and TRBJ1-2, with D possibly TRBD1 on 5 matching bases. CDR3 sequence reads: CASSLSQVNYGYTF. CDR3 nucleotides: TGTGCCAGCAGTTTATCACAGGTTAACTATGGCTACACCTTC.